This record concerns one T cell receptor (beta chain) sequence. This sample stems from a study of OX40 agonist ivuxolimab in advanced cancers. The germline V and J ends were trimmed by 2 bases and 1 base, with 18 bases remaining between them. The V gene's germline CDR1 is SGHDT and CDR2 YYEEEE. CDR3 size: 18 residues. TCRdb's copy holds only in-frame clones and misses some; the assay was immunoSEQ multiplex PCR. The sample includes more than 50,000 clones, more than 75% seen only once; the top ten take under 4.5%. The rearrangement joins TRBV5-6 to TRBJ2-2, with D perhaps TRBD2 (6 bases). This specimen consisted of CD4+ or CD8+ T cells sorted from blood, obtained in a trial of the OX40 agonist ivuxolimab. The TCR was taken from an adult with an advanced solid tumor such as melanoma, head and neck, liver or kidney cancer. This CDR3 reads CASSFRRRETVNTGELFF. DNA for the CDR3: TGTGCCAGCAGCTTCCGTCGGAGGGAGACTGTGAACACCGGGGAGCTGTTTTTT.